This TCR beta chain derives from a study of blood T cell repertoires in COVID-19. Profiling relied on immunoSEQ multiplex PCR, and the TCRdb table lists in-frame clones only, not all of them. The table records some 110,000 clones, about nine tenths of them present only once. V lost 3 bases and J lost 6, with 6 bases in between. Germline-derived CDR1 and CDR2 are MNHNS and SASEGT. The CDR3 length is 12 residues. The rearrangement joins TRBV6-1 to TRBJ1-5, with unresolved D. This TCR was sampled from a human donor in a cohort sampled during active COVID-19. Sequencing used peripheral blood. The CDR3 region is CASSDLRQPQHF. DNA of the CDR3: TGTGCCAGCAGTGATCTCCGTCAGCCCCAGCATTTT.